This T cell receptor beta chain was captured by sequencing in a study of blood T cell repertoires in COVID-19 (dated by TCRdb to between 2020 and 2021). A note on the overall study: Samples covering the acute and convalescent phases of COVID-19 were provided by collaborators in the United States, Italy and Spain. The material from the prospective study consisted of cDNA or gDNA derived from T cells, B-cell-depleted T cells, or PBMCs. The dataset comprised deeply sampled blood TCRbeta repertoires from subjects exposed to, actively infected with, or recovered from COVID-19. The repertoires were made available in a free public database intended to serve as a resource for research on the immune response to SARS-CoV-2. Samples came from the ongoing ImmuneRACE study (first 160 participants) plus 1,254 subjects from 6 global collaborators. The sample metadata nearly always contained a de-identified subject ID, COVID-19 status, age in years and sex. Where available, HLA class I and class II types were obtained from metadata supplied by the sample provider rather than from assay-based typing.

This clone has a handful of counts. This receptor's antigen is unknown. Per-nucleotide qualities are absent, and no much larger clonotype sits a single base away. One collaborating source in Seattle enrolled patients while the patients were actively infected and followed the patients over time throughout the course of disease. Whole blood was collected in K2EDTA tubes by collaborating institutions according to the institutions' own protocols. For TCRbeta analysis, collaborators shipped samples in one of three forms: frozen whole blood, isolated PBMCs, or DNA extracted from either of those sample types. The research as a whole found: How much clinical and demographic metadata was included differed by source and by participant, and the metadata was provided uncurated.

TCRbeta CDR3 regions were amplified from genomic DNA by means of the immunoSEQ Assay, a bias-controlled multiplex PCR. Under the source paper's analysis protocol: The number of nucleated cells in each sample was estimated by amplification of reference gene primers within the assay. To quantify the absolute abundance of each unique TCRbeta CDR3 rearrangement, sequence reads were collapsed and filtered. For each sample, productive Simpson clonality was calculated as the square root of Simpson's diversity index across productive rearrangements. TCRdb holds this immuneACCESS table with in-frame rearrangements only. Some clones are missing; in checked studies, unresolved V genes explain under half, and the rest has no known cause. V and J calls plus clone size are reproduced from that table; the DNA served to infer D and trimming. The sample records hundreds of thousands of clones, about 83% of which are singletons. Clones ranked in the top ten supply 5.5% to 6.5% of the sample.

V is shortened by 4 bases, J by 9 bases, and the region joining them spans 19 bases. CDR3 length: 14 amino acids, cysteine to valine. Here the CDR3 DNA is all that survives: 42 bases in frame from base 1. Per the germline V gene, WSHSY is the CDR1 and SAAADI is the CDR2. The sequence links TRBV10-2 to TRBJ2-7, and the D gene may be TRBD2, 6 bases matching. The receptor was derived from a woman aged 80 or over with COVID-19, enrolled during active disease. Sequenced sample: peripheral blood. The CDR3 here reads CASSGWDLTYLQYV. The sequence in DNA is TGCGCCAGCAGTGGGTGGGACTTGACGTACTTGCAGTACGTC.